This T cell receptor (beta chain) was observed in a study of T cell repertoires in cytomegalovirus infection. Study at large: A matching HLA type, together with CMV infection, was signaled by public TCR beta signatures.

This clonotype has at least ten counts. Its target is unknown. Study-level results: In two of eight donors, the top clonotype was HLA-C-restricted CMV-specific. Based on cumulative public TCR beta family frequency, carriers of CMV plus the relevant HLA were identified.

TCRdb redid the calling of the reads with MiXCR, one entry per CDR3 protein. This table has fewer than 200,000 distinct CDR3 sequences, roughly a fifth appearing once. Germline lookup yields CDR1 SGHDT and CDR2 YYEEEE. The CDR3 consists of 13 residues. V dropped 4 bases and J dropped 5 bases, with 12 bases sitting between them. This sequence joins TRBV5-6 and TRBJ1-2; TRBD1 might be the D (5 bases). The sequenced material came from PBMCs. The clonotype was recovered from a human donor in good health (CMV status not recorded). Some clones in this sample may be carry-over from other donors' samples. The CDR3 nucleotides read TGTGCCAGCAGCCTGGACATCTTGTATGGCTACACCTTC. The encoded protein is CASSLDILYGYTF.